This T cell receptor beta chain is drawn from a study of blood T cells in healthy people across ages. Whole-study findings and limits: In these data, TCR beta diversity tracked strongly with naive T cell percentage.

Using a J-beta primer mix together with a sample-barcoded 5' primer, a second PCR was run for about 7 to 12 cycles. MiXCR, applied by TCRdb to the 5' RACE reads, yields one record per CDR3 protein. The sample records roughly 560,000 distinct CDR3 sequences, less than 25% being singletons. The CDR3 has 13 residues. Looked up from germline, CDR1 is SNHLY and CDR2 is FYNNEI. Trimming shortened V by 0 bases and J by 8 bases, and 8 bases separated the two germline ends. A remark on this clonotype: The antigen remains unidentified.

These data were also reused for a study on T cells of mothers and their children.

The sample comprised blood. The receptor's source is a boy under 18 in good health. The V gene is TRBV2, the J gene TRBJ2-1, with no clear D. The CDR3 DNA is TGTGCCAGCAGTGAAGCAGGCACTTATGAGCAGTTCTTC. Protein sequence: CASSEAGTYEQFF. The variable domain in full, completed from reference TRBV2 and TRBJ2-1, reads EPEVTQTPSHQVTQMGQEVILRCVPISNHLYFYWYRQILGQKVEFLVSFYNNEISEKSEIFDDQFSVERPDGSNFTLKIRSTKLEDSAMYFCASSEAGTYEQFFGPGTRLTVL.